These 27 T cell receptor beta chains were all obtained from the same sample, sequenced in a study of CD8 T cells in Susac syndrome. An input of roughly 0.5 to 1 ug of RNA was subjected to reverse transcription using random hexamers. Each CDR3 protein gets one entry after TCRdb re-called the immunoSEQ multiplex PCR reads with MiXCR. The sample records under 150,000 distinct CDR3 sequences, roughly 89% being singletons. Source material: CD8+ T cells from PBMCs. Receptors originate from a human donor with multiple sclerosis.

The J gene is TRBJ2-7, the V gene TRBV9; tentatively, D is TRBD1 or TRBD2 (5 bases each). Germline V gives CDR1 SGDLS, CDR2 YYNGEE. The CDR3 loop spans 18 amino acids. V lost 0 bases and J 0 bases, leaving 19 bases between the germline ends. The CDR3 DNA is TGTGCCAGCAGCGTAGAAGGGGTCGGAGCGGAGAGCTCCTACGAGCAGTACTTC. It translates to CASSVEGVGAESSYEQYF.

This chain uses TRBV19 with TRBJ1-1, with 8 positions matching TRBD1. With 5 bases clipped from V and 1 base from J, the junction kept 6 bases outside the gene matches. CDR3 length: 15 amino acids. The germline gives CDR1 LNHDA, CDR2 SQIVND (reference sequence). CDR3 protein: CASSSIGTGNTEAFF. CDR3 nucleotide sequence: TGTGCCAGTAGTTCCATCGGGACAGGGAACACTGAAGCTTTCTTT.

The chain uses TRBV10-3 and TRBJ2-7, with D perhaps given as TRBD1 or TRBD2 (5 bases each). V was shortened by 4 bases and J by 2 bases, with 9 bases between the two germline ends. The CDR3 totals 13 residues. Germline V gene lookup returns CDR1 ENHRY and CDR2 SYGVKD. The CDR3 DNA reads TGTGCCATCAGTGGGGACGGAACCTACGAGCAGTACTTC. This sequence encodes CAISGDGTYEQYF.

The chain recombines TRBV7-9 with TRBJ2-1; the match to TRBD2 covers 9 bases. From germline, CDR1 is SEHNR and CDR2 FQNEAQ (reference sequence). The junction had 6 bases not matched to a gene; V was cut back by 4 bases and J by 5 bases. This CDR3 has 15 amino acids. The CDR3 region is CASSSFIAGDNEQFF. The CDR3 region has the DNA TGTGCCAGCAGCTCCTTTATAGCGGGAGACAATGAGCAGTTCTTC.

The DNA of the CDR3 is TGTGCCAGCAGTTTTTCCCATAATCAGCCCCAGCATTTT. This gives the protein CASSFSHNQPQHF. The chain carries TRBV27 and TRBJ1-5; no clear D gene. Germline V gene lookup returns CDR1 MNHEY and CDR2 SMNVEV (reference sequence). V dropped 3 bases and J dropped 4 bases, with 7 bases sitting between them. The CDR3 spans 13 residues.

The chain recombines TRBV2 with TRBJ2-6, with 8 nucleotides matching TRBD1. J lost 2 bases, V lost 4 bases, and 4 bases had no gene match. This CDR3 contains 16 residues. Germline V gene sequence: CDR1 SNHLY, CDR2 FYNNEI. CDR3 region: CASSGTGKTGANVLTF. The CDR3, as DNA: TGTGCCAGCAGTGGGACAGGGAAAACTGGGGCCAACGTCCTGACTTTC.

On this clonotype: The CDR3 does not close with the conserved phenylalanine or tryptophan, likely indicating a read error. The CDR3 bases are TGTGCCAGCAGCTTGGGGGGGAGTAGGTTTTACGAGCAGTACCTC. Translating it yields CASSLGGSRFYEQYL. This chain links TRBV12-3 or TRBV12-4 with TRBJ2-7, with 7 bases identical to TRBD2. V was clipped by 6 bases and J by 4 bases; unmatched bases: 12. This CDR3 comprises 15 residues.

J is TRBJ2-3 and V is TRBV7-8; perhaps TRBD2 as D (6 bases). Germline CDR1 is SGHVS and CDR2 is FQNEAQ. This CDR3 is 18 amino acids long. With 1 base removed from V and 0 bases from J, the gap between germline ends came to 17 bases. This chain's CDR3 is CASSLVYEFLASTDTQYF. DNA for the CDR3: TGTGCCAGCAGCTTAGTTTACGAGTTTCTAGCGAGCACAGATACGCAGTATTTT.

This clonotype appeared a few times. The chain is built from TRBV19 and TRBJ2-7; 10 positions agree with TRBD1. Germline V gives CDR1 LNHDA, CDR2 SQIVND (reference sequence). With V trimmed by 7 bases and J by 3 bases, 6 bases remained unmatched. This CDR3 is 14 amino acids long. The CDR3: CASTPTGGIYEQYF. CDR3 nucleotides: TGTGCCAGTACTCCGACAGGGGGCATCTACGAGCAGTACTTC.

This clonotype has only one observation. The genes are TRBV7-2 and TRBJ1-2; TRBD1 matches at 8 bases. CDR1 and CDR2 (germline): SGHTA, FQGNSA. CDR3 length: 17 residues. V shed 6 bases, J shed 2 bases, and the junction held 14 bases outside the gene matches. Here the CDR3 DNA reads TGTGCCAGCAGTCTCCTACCAGGGGGCTCTGAGAACTATGGCTACACCTTC. It translates to CASSLLPGGSENYGYTF.

The chain recombines TRBV10-3 with TRBJ2-6, with 8 bases that match TRBD1. The V and J ends lost 2 bases and 1 base, in that order; junction bases with no gene match: 7. The germline CDR1 and CDR2 sequences are ENHRY and SYGVKD. The CDR3 spans 18 residues. CDR3: CAISEGGQGSSGANVLTF. CDR3 DNA sequence: TGTGCCATCAGTGAGGGAGGACAGGGATCATCTGGGGCCAACGTCCTGACTTTC.

This chain connects TRBV27 to TRBJ2-3; 9 positions match TRBD2. The CDR3 length is 15 residues. V gave up 7 bases and J gave up 4 bases; unmatched junction bases: 9. Germline assignment: CDR1 MNHEY and CDR2 SMNVEV (reference sequence). The CDR3 sequence: CASNPALAGSDTQYF. CDR3 nucleotides: TGTGCCAGCAACCCGGCACTAGCGGGTTCAGATACGCAGTATTTT.

V usage is TRBV29-1 and J usage is TRBJ2-1; 11 bases agree with TRBD2. The CDR3 extends over 13 amino acids. CDR1 SQVTM and CDR2 ANQGSEA come from the germline V gene. V gave up 7 bases and J gave up 9 bases; unmatched junction bases: 8. The CDR3 is CSGLLAGVGEQFF. DNA of the CDR3: TGCAGCGGCCTACTAGCGGGAGTGGGTGAGCAGTTCTTC.

This clonotype has just one count. V usage is TRBV6-5 and J usage is TRBJ2-7, with TRBD1 identical over 7 bases. The V gene's germline CDR1 is MNHEY and CDR2 SVGAGI. V trimming: 4 bases; J trimming: 3 bases; junction bases outside the gene matches: 6. The CDR3 is 14 residues long. In nucleotides, the CDR3 is TGTGCCAGCAGTTCTCAGGGGGTAAGCTACGAGCAGTACTTC. Its translation is CASSSQGVSYEQYF.

The genes are TRBV5-4 and TRBJ2-7; D possibly corresponds to TRBD2 (6 bases). The CDR3 spans 15 residues. CDR1 SGHNT and CDR2 YYREEE come from the germline V gene (reference sequence). V lost 1 base and J lost 3, with 14 bases in between. CDR3 amino acids: CASSLNSGLLYEQYF. CDR3 sequence (DNA): TGTGCCAGCAGCTTGAACTCGGGACTTCTCTACGAGCAGTACTTC.

The chain uses TRBV30 and TRBJ1-1; D is uncertain. Germline values: CDR1 GTSNPN, CDR2 SVGIG (reference sequence). Trimming pared 4 bases from V and 0 bases from J, leaving 6 bases between. The CDR3 runs to 12 residues. In nucleotides, the CDR3 is TGTGCCTGGAACGCTGTGAACACTGAAGCTTTCTTT. It specifies CAWNAVNTEAFF.

The rearrangement joins TRBV27 to TRBJ2-7; 9 bases map to TRBD1. The CDR3 spans 14 residues. V dropped 4 bases and J dropped 1; count of bases not matched to a gene: 2. Germline loops: CDR1 MNHEY, CDR2 SMNVEV (reference sequence). The CDR3 region has the DNA TGTGCCAGCAGTTCGGACAGGGGATCCTACGAGCAGTACTTC. Encoded protein: CASSSDRGSYEQYF.

V and J are TRBV4-1 and TRBJ2-3, with a possible D match to TRBD2 (7 bases). Germline V lookup: CDR1 MGHRA, CDR2 YSYEKL. Trimming pared 3 bases from V and 6 bases from J, leaving 22 bases between. The CDR3 consists of 17 residues. This CDR3 reads CASSQGANSGSWDTQYF. In DNA form, the CDR3 reads TGCGCCAGCAGCCAGGGGGCCAATAGCGGGTCCTGGGATACGCAGTATTTT.

The V and J genes are TRBV25-1 and TRBJ2-5, with D maybe TRBD2 (6 bases). Germline V CDR1 and CDR2: MGHDK, SYGVNS. The CDR3 totals 13 residues. The V and J ends lost 6 bases and 1 base respectively, with 9 bases between them. The CDR3 DNA is TGTGCCAGCAGGGGGGGATTCCAAGAGACCCAGTACTTC. Residues: CASRGGFQETQYF.

The rearrangement joins TRBV3-1 to TRBJ2-6; 8 bases are shared with TRBD1. The CDR3 covers 19 residues. In germline, CDR1 is LGHDT, CDR2 YNNKEL (reference sequence). Trimming at V came to 3 bases and at J to 0 bases, leaving 10 bases not matched to a gene. The CDR3 sequence is CASSQFPQGASSGANVLTF. CDR3 sequence (DNA): TGTGCCAGCAGCCAGTTTCCTCAGGGGGCTTCCTCTGGGGCCAACGTCCTGACTTTC.

The chain has TRBV28 and TRBJ2-7; maybe TRBD1 (5 bases). The V end lost 6 bases, the J end lost 1 base, and 16 bases lay between the germline ends. This CDR3 region has 15 residues. Germline loops: CDR1 MDHEN, CDR2 SYDVKM. The CDR3 region has the DNA TGTGCCAGCAGCCCCCCCAGGGATCGGTCCTACGAGCAGTACTTC. The encoded protein is CASSPPRDRSYEQYF.

CDR3 bases: TGCAGCGTTGAAGATCTGGGAACAGGGGCCTCCTACGAGCAGTACTTC. Translation gives CSVEDLGTGASYEQYF. The chain combines TRBV29-1 with TRBJ2-7; the match to TRBD1 covers 7 bases. From germline, CDR1 is SQVTM and CDR2 ANQGSEA. This CDR3 is 16 amino acids long. V was clipped by 0 bases and J by 0 bases; unmatched bases: 8.

The chain has TRBV19 and TRBJ1-1, with 7 positions matching TRBD1. The J segment lost 1 base and the V segment lost 8 bases, leaving 4 bases of the junction unmatched. This CDR3 is built from 13 residues. Per the germline V gene, CDR1 is LNHDA and CDR2 is SQIVND (reference sequence). The CDR3 nucleotides read TGTGCCAGTTTTCGGGACAGGAACACTGAAGCTTTCTTT. This sequence encodes CASFRDRNTEAFF.

The V and J genes are TRBV5-6 and TRBJ1-5; D gene ambiguous. Germline assignment: CDR1 SGHDT and CDR2 YYEEEE. CDR3 length: 17 residues. V was cut by 0 bases and J by 1 base, with 14 bases left in between. CDR3 coding DNA: TGTGCCAGCAGCTTGGCCGCGGGGATAGGGAGCAATCAGCCCCAGCATTTT. Translated: CASSLAAGIGSNQPQHF.

The gene calls are TRBV2 and TRBJ2-3; D is unclear. The CDR3 runs to 16 residues. The V gene lost 4 bases and the J gene lost 5 bases, with 19 bases spanning the gap. From germline, CDR1 is SNHLY and CDR2 FYNNEI. The CDR3 nucleotides are TGTGCCAGCAGTGGTTCCTACCTCGCCGACCGAGATACGCAGTATTTT. This encodes CASSGSYLADRDTQYF.

This sequence joins TRBV30 and TRBJ2-3; possibly TRBD1 for D (6 bases). This CDR3 has 15 residues. With 0 bases removed from V and 0 bases from J, the gap between germline ends came to 10 bases. Per germline, CDR1 GTSNPN and CDR2 SVGIG (reference sequence). The CDR3 DNA reads TGTGCCTGGAGTGTTGGGACATCTAGCACAGATACGCAGTATTTT. Residues: CAWSVGTSSTDTQYF.

This clonotype was counted only a few times. The chain joins TRBV13 to TRBJ2-5, with D tentatively TRBD2 (6 bases). The CDR3 is 13 residues long. CDR1 PRHDT and CDR2 FYEKMQ come from the germline V gene (reference sequence). With 0 bases removed from V and 5 bases from J, the gap between germline ends came to 7 bases. The CDR3 coding sequence is TGTGCCAGCAGCTTAGGCGGAGGGGAGACCCAGTACTTC. This codes for CASSLGGGETQYF.